One sample yielded the 29 T cell receptor beta chains listed below, sequenced in a study of identical twins. TCRdb itself ran the 5' RACE reads through MiXCR, one entry per CDR3 protein. The data show about 340,000 distinct CDR3 sequences, about 10% seen once. Sequences were obtained from naive T cells sorted from blood. The receptors were gathered from a woman in her fifties or sixties in good health.

This clonotype was seen repeatedly, ten times or more. The rearrangement uses TRBV24-1 and TRBJ2-7; 8 bases align to TRBD1. Losses at the gene ends were 4 bases for V and 9 bases for J; bases not matched to a gene: 10. Germline values: CDR1 KGHDR, CDR2 SFDVKD. CDR3 length equals 14 residues. In nucleotides, the CDR3 is TGTGCCACCAGTGAGTTCCCGGGACAGGTCGGGCAGTACTTC. The encoded protein is CATSEFPGQVGQYF.

The gene calls are TRBV20-1 and TRBJ2-1; tentative D call: TRBD1 (5 bases). This CDR3 spans 17 amino acids. Looked up from germline, CDR1 is DFQATT and CDR2 is SNEGSKA (reference sequence). With 1 base removed from V and 5 bases from J, the gap between germline ends came to 21 bases. CDR3 in DNA: TGCAGTGCTAGAGGCATAAGACTGGCGGCAGGGAACAATGAGCAGTTCTTC. Translating it yields CSARGIRLAAGNNEQFF.

This clonotype was found many times. V usage is TRBV30 and J usage is TRBJ2-2, with D hard to call. The germline V gene encodes CDR1 GTSNPN and CDR2 SVGIG (reference sequence). Trimming cost V 0 bases and J 5 bases, with 7 bases left between them. The CDR3 sequence is 13 residues long. The CDR3 region is CAWSVQFTGELFF. CDR3 DNA: TGTGCCTGGAGTGTGCAGTTTACCGGGGAGCTGTTTTTT.

The gene calls are TRBV10-3 and TRBJ1-1, with D possibly matching TRBD1 (6 bases). The V end lost 7 bases, the J end lost 0 bases, and 9 bases lay between the germline ends. There are 13 residues in the CDR3. Germline loops: CDR1 ENHRY, CDR2 SYGVKD. The DNA of the CDR3 is TGTGCCATCACAACAGGGATGAACACTGAAGCTTTCTTT. This translates into CAITTGMNTEAFF.

This chain joins TRBV19 and TRBJ2-7; D might be TRBD2 (7 bases). This CDR3 contains 12 residues. In germline, CDR1 is LNHDA, CDR2 SQIVND (reference sequence). The V gene lost 3 bases and the J gene lost 6 bases, with 9 bases spanning the gap. The DNA for the CDR3 is TGTGCCAGTAGTATTCGGGGGGCCGAGCAGTACTTC. Amino acids: CASSIRGAEQYF.

This clonotype came up many times. The rearrangement uses TRBV3-1 and TRBJ1-6, with D possibly matching TRBD1 (5 bases). Trimming left V 1 base short and J 6 bases short, with 7 bases between. Germline loops: CDR1 LGHDT, CDR2 YNNKEL (reference sequence). CDR3 size: 14 residues. The CDR3 coding sequence is TGTGCCAGCAGCCAAGGGGGGGGTAATTCACCCCTCCACTTT. This translates into CASSQGGGNSPLHF.

This clonotype was observed at least ten times. V and J are TRBV12-3 or TRBV12-4 and TRBJ2-5; 11 positions agree with TRBD2. This CDR3 contains 14 residues. V dropped 6 bases and J dropped 3; count of bases not matched to a gene: 3. CDR3 bases: TGTGCCAGCAGCAAACTAGCGGGGGAAGAGACCCAGTACTTC. Protein: CASSKLAGEETQYF.

Ten or more counts support this clonotype. The V call is TRBV6-5, the J call TRBJ2-1; D ambiguous. Germline lookup yields CDR1 MNHEY and CDR2 SVGAGI. This CDR3 has 16 residues. V was trimmed by 1 base and J by 0 bases, leaving 10 bases between them. CDR3 region: CASSYLVRSSYNEQFF. Written as DNA, the CDR3 is TGTGCCAGCAGTTACTTGGTCCGGAGCTCCTACAATGAGCAGTTCTTC.

The V and J genes are TRBV4-1 and TRBJ2-6; D uncertain. The CDR3 loop spans 17 amino acids. Looked up from germline, CDR1 is MGHRA and CDR2 is YSYEKL. Trimming removed 4 bases at V and 0 bases at J, with 13 bases between. CDR3 protein: CASSPLTTSSGANVLTF. The DNA for the CDR3 is TGCGCCAGCAGCCCTCTTACAACATCCTCTGGGGCCAACGTCCTGACTTTC.

The chain carries TRBV25-1 and TRBJ2-5; D is possibly TRBD1 (5 bases). There are 14 residues in the CDR3. The germline V and J ends were trimmed by 3 bases and 7 bases, with 15 bases remaining between them. Per germline, CDR1 MGHDK and CDR2 SYGVNS. CDR3 sequence reads: CASSDETVIGTQYF. In DNA, the CDR3 is TGTGCCAGCAGTGACGAGACAGTGATCGGGACCCAGTACTTC.

This clonotype was detected a few times. The J gene is TRBJ1-4, the V gene TRBV2; D uncertain. CDR1 is SNHLY and CDR2 is FYNNEI in the germline V gene. V was cut by 10 bases and J by 5 bases, with 17 bases left in between. This CDR3 comprises 14 residues. CDR3 sequence (DNA): TGTGCCACCCACACCGGGTTACCGAATGAAAAACTGTTTTTT. Its translation is CATHTGLPNEKLFF.

This chain connects TRBV7-6 to TRBJ2-7; 7 bases agree with TRBD1. The CDR3 runs to 14 residues. Germline CDR1 is SGHVS and CDR2 is FNYEAQ. The ends lost 5 bases at V and 4 bases at J; junction bases unmatched: 8. The CDR3 here is CASSPGGSRYEQYV. The CDR3 nucleotides are TGTGCCAGCAGCCCAGGGGGAAGTAGGTACGAGCAGTACGTC.

This clonotype showed up just a few times. The chain uses TRBV24-1 and TRBJ2-1; TRBD2 might be the D (5 bases). This CDR3 is built from 16 residues. Germline V gene lookup returns CDR1 KGHDR and CDR2 SFDVKD. V gave up 3 bases and J gave up 0 bases, with 11 bases separating them. The CDR3 reads CATSDADYGSYNEQFF. In DNA, the CDR3 is TGTGCCACCAGTGATGCAGACTACGGCTCCTACAATGAGCAGTTCTTC.

This clonotype was detected only a few times. The chain combines TRBV5-1 with TRBJ2-7; D is uncertain. The germline V gene encodes CDR1 SGHRS and CDR2 YFSETQ. The CDR3 contains 11 residues. The V end was cut by 4 bases, the J end by 2 bases, with 4 bases between. CDR3 DNA: TGCGCCAGCAGCCACGCCTACGAGCAGTACTTC. It codes for CASSHAYEQYF.

The sample holds many counts of this clonotype. The chain recombines TRBV5-1 with TRBJ2-3; TRBD1 matches at 9 bases. The V gene's germline CDR1 is SGHRS and CDR2 YFSETQ. The trim removed 4 bases at V and 3 bases at J, leaving 3 bases unmatched. This CDR3 spans 14 amino acids. The CDR3 protein is CASSKGQGTDTQYF. In nucleotides, the CDR3 is TGCGCCAGCAGCAAAGGACAGGGGACAGATACGCAGTATTTT.

CDR3 coding DNA: TGTGCCAGCAGCTTGCCCAGGACCGGGAAGAGCTCCTACGATCAGTACGTC. It specifies CASSLPRTGKSSYDQYV. This chain joins TRBV5-5 and TRBJ2-7, with TRBD2 as a possible D gene (5 bases). This CDR3 has 17 residues. In germline, CDR1 is SGHKS, CDR2 YYEKEE (reference sequence).

The chain employs TRBV6-2 or TRBV6-3 and TRBJ2-1, with D unresolved. Trimming pared 7 bases from V and 13 bases from J, leaving 14 bases between. The CDR3 is 11 residues long. Germline-derived CDR1 and CDR2 are MNHEY and SVGEGT. In DNA form, the CDR3 reads TGTGCCAGCACTTTGACCGGCCCCCAGTTCTTC. Translation: CASTLTGPQFF.

This clonotype has just a few counts. The gene calls are TRBV6-2 or TRBV6-3 and TRBJ2-1; 9 bases match TRBD2. V dropped 8 bases and J dropped 9; count of bases not matched to a gene: 23. This CDR3 region has 18 residues. Per the germline V gene, CDR1 is MNHEY and CDR2 is SVGEGT. The CDR3 region has the DNA TGTGCCAGCCGATCATCATGGGCGGGAGGGCCCCGTGGGGGTGAGCAGTTCTTC. This encodes CASRSSWAGGPRGGEQFF.

A few counts support this clonotype. The V and J genes are TRBV20-1 and TRBJ2-3; unclear D gene. The V end lost 3 bases, the J end lost 7 bases, and 11 bases lay between the germline ends. The CDR3 has 12 residues. Germline V gene lookup returns CDR1 DFQATT and CDR2 SNEGSKA (reference sequence). The CDR3 DNA follows: TGCAGTGCTAGCCTCCGGGTTAATACGCAGTATTTT. Protein: CSASLRVNTQYF.

This clonotype was seen a few times. This chain connects TRBV6-5 to TRBJ1-1; D call uncertain. CDR1 and CDR2 (germline): MNHEY, SVGAGI. The CDR3 extends over 17 amino acids. V lost 0 bases, J lost 1 base, and 15 bases lay in between. The CDR3: CASSYSITPGTNTEAFF. For the CDR3, the DNA is TGTGCCAGCAGTTACTCGATCACCCCGGGCACGAACACTGAAGCTTTCTTT.

This clonotype was seen a few times. J is TRBJ1-1 and V is TRBV7-9, with D tentatively TRBD1 (5 bases). In germline, CDR1 is SEHNR, CDR2 FQNEAQ (reference sequence). Trimming shortened V by 0 bases and J by 6 bases, and 17 bases separated the two germline ends. The CDR3 has 16 amino acids. CDR3 region: CASSLADLGVGAEAFF. The CDR3 DNA is TGTGCCAGCAGCTTAGCTGATCTGGGAGTGGGGGCTGAAGCTTTCTTT.

The rearrangement joins TRBV6-5 to TRBJ1-2; D might be TRBD1 (5 bases). CDR3 length: 13 residues. Trimming removed 6 bases from V and 8 bases from J, with 16 bases in between. Per germline, CDR1 MNHEY and CDR2 SVGAGI. CDR3 DNA sequence: TGTGCCAGCAGAAGGGACCATTCCGGGGGCTACACCTTC. Translation gives CASRRDHSGGYTF.

This clonotype was seen many times. V usage is TRBV20-1 and J usage is TRBJ1-4, with TRBD1 as a possible D gene (5 bases). Germline lookup yields CDR1 DFQATT and CDR2 SNEGSKA (reference sequence). V lost 6 bases and J lost 3, with 11 bases in between. The CDR3 runs 13 residues. The CDR3: CSAGPGANEKLFF. The CDR3 DNA reads TGCAGTGCGGGGCCGGGAGCTAATGAAAAACTGTTTTTT.

This clonotype has ten or more counts. The V gene is TRBV18, the J gene TRBJ2-3, with D uncertain. Trimming cost V 3 bases and J 5 bases, with 6 bases left between them. The CDR3 consists of 12 residues. The germline V gene has CDR1 KGHSH and CDR2 LQKENI. CDR3 sequence reads: CASSPSEDTQYF. In nucleotides, the CDR3 is TGTGCCAGCTCACCTTCGGAAGATACGCAGTATTTT.

This clonotype occurred a few times. V usage is TRBV19 and J usage is TRBJ2-1; 7 bases are shared with TRBD1. The V segment lost 4 bases and the J segment 3 bases; nucleotides outside the gene matches: 3. This CDR3 has 14 amino acids. The germline gives CDR1 LNHDA, CDR2 SQIVND (reference sequence). The CDR3 coding sequence is TGTGCCAGTAGTAACCGGGACAGCTACAATGAGCAGTTCTTC. Translating gives CASSNRDSYNEQFF.

This chain links TRBV2 with TRBJ1-2, with D possibly matching TRBD1 (5 bases). V dropped 8 bases and J dropped 3 bases, with 16 bases sitting between them. The germline V gene encodes CDR1 SNHLY and CDR2 FYNNEI. This CDR3 region has 14 residues. CDR3 DNA sequence: TGTGCCAGCTCTCACGGAGACAGAGACTATGGCTACACCTTC. Its translation: CASSHGDRDYGYTF.

This clonotype appeared many times. This chain uses TRBV29-1 with TRBJ2-3; D not resolved. This CDR3 spans 13 amino acids. Trimming pared 1 base from V and 1 base from J, leaving 6 bases between. The germline gives CDR1 SQVTM, CDR2 ANQGSEA. The CDR3 is CSVEGHRTDTQYF. The CDR3 DNA reads TGCAGCGTTGAAGGTCATCGCACAGATACGCAGTATTTT.

This clonotype turned up a few times. The chain has TRBV5-1 and TRBJ2-2; D is ambiguous. This CDR3 comprises 15 residues. Germline V gene sequence: CDR1 SGHRS, CDR2 YFSETQ. V was shortened by 0 bases and J by 2 bases, with 8 bases between the two germline ends. The CDR3 spells CASSLGNPNTGELFF. CDR3 DNA: TGCGCCAGCAGCTTGGGAAACCCTAACACCGGGGAGCTGTTTTTT.

This clonotype ranks as medium-sized. The chain is built from TRBV12-5 and TRBJ2-4; D is unresolved. Per the germline V gene, CDR1 is LGHNT and CDR2 is FRNRAP. The V gene lost 1 base and the J gene lost 3 bases, with 22 bases spanning the gap. CDR3 length: 19 amino acids. Here the CDR3 reads CASGLEDGQPPLVKNIQYF. The CDR3 DNA reads as TGTGCTAGTGGTTTGGAAGATGGGCAGCCTCCCCTAGTCAAAAACATTCAGTACTTC.